Listed below are T cell receptor beta chains from one sample, sequenced in a study of cytomegalovirus exposure and HLA in healthy donors. Here immunoSEQ multiplex PCR was the method, and the copy in TCRdb shows in-frame clones only, minus some. The sample lists under 150,000 clones, 78% occurring once. Material for sequencing was PBMCs. All receptors derive from a middle-aged woman in good health and CMV-seropositive. Each CDR3 is given with its conserved first and last residue. Fields, in order: CDR3 length, J gene, V gene, D gene, clone size, CDR3 DNA, CDR3 protein. A D gene is named only where the DNA matches it firmly. For some rows the clone size is stated as once, few or many, or as a class when expanded; others skip it.

cdr3_length: 14
j_call: TRBJ1-5
v_call: TRBV28
d_call: NA
clone_size: NA
cdr3_nt: TGTGCCAGCAGTTTGGGAGGGAACCGCCAGCCCCAGCATTTT
cdr3_aa: CASSLGGNRQPQHF

cdr3_length: 16
j_call: TRBJ2-5
v_call: TRBV18
d_call: TRBD1
clone_size: NA
cdr3_nt: TGTGCCAGCTCACCGAGGAGGGACAGGGGCCAAGAGACCCAGTACTTC
cdr3_aa: CASSPRRDRGQETQYF

cdr3_length: 14
j_call: TRBJ1-2
v_call: TRBV5-6
d_call: TRBD1
clone_size: NA
cdr3_nt: TGTGCCAGCAGCTTGAGGGGGCTGGGCTATGGCTACACCTTC
cdr3_aa: CASSLRGLGYGYTF

cdr3_length: 14
j_call: TRBJ2-1
v_call: TRBV29-1
d_call: TRBD2
clone_size: NA
cdr3_nt: TGCAGCCAAACTAGCGGGAGCGCCTACAATGAGCAGTTCTTC
cdr3_aa: CSQTSGSAYNEQFF

cdr3_length: 13
j_call: TRBJ1-2
v_call: TRBV19
d_call: NA
clone_size: NA
cdr3_nt: TGTGCCAGTACCGAAGCAGGGTGGGGTGGCTACACCTTC
cdr3_aa: CASTEAGWGGYTF

cdr3_length: 19
j_call: TRBJ2-3
v_call: TRBV23-1
d_call: NA
clone_size: NA
cdr3_nt: TGCGCCAGCAGTCAACCCGCAACGGACAGCCGACCTAGCACAGATACGCAGTATTTT
cdr3_aa: CASSQPATDSRPSTDTQYF

cdr3_length: 13
j_call: TRBJ1-1
v_call: TRBV2
d_call: NA
clone_size: few
cdr3_nt: TGTGCCAGCCTGGACAGCCTGAACACTGAAGCTTTCTTT
cdr3_aa: CASLDSLNTEAFF

cdr3_length: 13
j_call: TRBJ1-4
v_call: TRBV6-6
d_call: NA
clone_size: NA
cdr3_nt: TGTGCCCATAGGGGCAACTTTAATGAAAAACTGTTTTTT
cdr3_aa: CAHRGNFNEKLFF

cdr3_length: 13
j_call: TRBJ2-1
v_call: TRBV15
d_call: TRBD2
clone_size: NA
cdr3_nt: TGTGCCACCAGCTCCCGGACTAGCGGTGAGCAGTTCTTC
cdr3_aa: CATSSRTSGEQFF

cdr3_length: 14
j_call: TRBJ1-4
v_call: TRBV6-6
d_call: TRBD1
clone_size: NA
cdr3_nt: TGTGCCAGCAGCAATGGACAGGGTAGGGAAAAACTGTTTTTT
cdr3_aa: CASSNGQGREKLFF

cdr3_length: 15
j_call: TRBJ2-7
v_call: TRBV2
d_call: NA
clone_size: NA
cdr3_nt: TGTGCCAGCAGTGGAGAGTCAGGGCTCTCCGACGAGCAGTACTTC
cdr3_aa: CASSGESGLSDEQYF

cdr3_length: 16
j_call: TRBJ2-5
v_call: TRBV5-1
d_call: TRBD2
clone_size: NA
cdr3_nt: TGCGCCAGCAGCTTGGTTGGGACTAGCGGTCAAGAGACCCAGTACTTC
cdr3_aa: CASSLVGTSGQETQYF

cdr3_length: 13
j_call: TRBJ2-5
v_call: TRBV7-9
d_call: NA
clone_size: NA
cdr3_nt: TGTGCCAGCGGACAATGGGGTCAAGAGACCCAGTACTTC
cdr3_aa: CASGQWGQETQYF

cdr3_length: 16
j_call: TRBJ2-5
v_call: TRBV5-8
d_call: TRBD2
clone_size: NA
cdr3_nt: TGTGCCAGCAGCTTGGCACGGGAGGGCCCCCAAGAGACCCAGTACTTC
cdr3_aa: CASSLAREGPQETQYF

cdr3_length: 15
j_call: TRBJ2-7
v_call: TRBV18
d_call: TRBD2
clone_size: NA
cdr3_nt: TGTGCCAGCTCACCACTCGGGAGGGAAAGACACGAGCAGTACTTC
cdr3_aa: CASSPLGRERHEQYF

cdr3_length: 16
j_call: TRBJ1-3
v_call: TRBV27
d_call: NA
clone_size: NA
cdr3_nt: TGTGCCAGCAGCCCTAATTTGACAGGAAAGAGAAACACCATATATTTT
cdr3_aa: CASSPNLTGKRNTIYF

cdr3_length: 15
j_call: TRBJ2-1
v_call: TRBV28
d_call: TRBD2
clone_size: NA
cdr3_nt: TGTGCCAGCAGATCTAGCGGGAGGACCTACAATGAGCAGTTCTTC
cdr3_aa: CASRSSGRTYNEQFF

cdr3_length: 13
j_call: TRBJ2-5
v_call: TRBV19
d_call: NA
clone_size: NA
cdr3_nt: TGTGCCAGTAGTATTTCTAGGTTCAGAACCCAGTACTTC
cdr3_aa: CASSISRFRTQYF

cdr3_length: 18
j_call: TRBJ2-5
v_call: TRBV4-1
d_call: TRBD2
clone_size: once
cdr3_nt: TGCGCCAGCAGCCAAGGGGCCTCGTCAGCGGGAGTTGGAGAGACCCAGTACTTC
cdr3_aa: CASSQGASSAGVGETQYF

cdr3_length: 14
j_call: TRBJ2-7
v_call: TRBV10-3
d_call: NA
clone_size: NA
cdr3_nt: TGTGCCATCAGTACGCAGACAGGAGTAGGCGAGCAGTACTTC
cdr3_aa: CAISTQTGVGEQYF

cdr3_length: 15
j_call: TRBJ2-3
v_call: TRBV7-8
d_call: TRBD2
clone_size: NA
cdr3_nt: TGTGCCAGCAGCTTCGGCCTAGCGGGAACAGATACGCAGTATTTT
cdr3_aa: CASSFGLAGTDTQYF

cdr3_length: 14
j_call: TRBJ2-5
v_call: TRBV10-3
d_call: TRBD2
clone_size: NA
cdr3_nt: TGTGCCACCAGGACTAGCGGGCCTCAAGAGACCCAGTACTTC
cdr3_aa: CATRTSGPQETQYF

cdr3_length: 18
j_call: TRBJ2-1
v_call: TRBV5-4
d_call: TRBD2
clone_size: NA
cdr3_nt: TGTGCCAGCAGCTTTGCCGGGACTAGCGGGATAATATACAATGAGCAGTTCTTC
cdr3_aa: CASSFAGTSGIIYNEQFF

cdr3_length: 14
j_call: TRBJ1-1
v_call: TRBV5-4
d_call: NA
clone_size: once
cdr3_nt: TGTGCCAGCAGCTCTTACAAGGGGCCCACTGAAGCTTTCTTT
cdr3_aa: CASSSYKGPTEAFF

cdr3_length: 11
j_call: TRBJ2-1
v_call: TRBV2
d_call: NA
clone_size: many
cdr3_nt: TGTGCCAGCAGCTATAACAATGAGCAGTTCTTC
cdr3_aa: CASSYNNEQFF

cdr3_length: 14
j_call: TRBJ1-3
v_call: TRBV2
d_call: NA
clone_size: few
cdr3_nt: TGTGCCAGCAATAACAGGTTCTCTGGAAACACCATATATTTT
cdr3_aa: CASNNRFSGNTIYF

cdr3_length: 11
j_call: TRBJ2-2
v_call: TRBV2
d_call: NA
clone_size: NA
cdr3_nt: TGTGCCAGCAGGTCCGCCGGGGAGCTGTTTTTT
cdr3_aa: CASRSAGELFF

cdr3_length: 23
j_call: TRBJ1-4
v_call: TRBV19
d_call: TRBD1
clone_size: few
cdr3_nt: TGTGCCAGTAGTATTTCCACGGGACAGGGAAAGGGGCGAGCCGTGGCAACTAATGAAAAACTGTTTTTT
cdr3_aa: CASSISTGQGKGRAVATNEKLFF

cdr3_length: 15
j_call: TRBJ2-3
v_call: TRBV9
d_call: TRBD2
clone_size: NA
cdr3_nt: TGTGCCAGCAGCGTAGCAGGGACTAGCGGGAAGGTGCAGTATTTT
cdr3_aa: CASSVAGTSGKVQYF

cdr3_length: 15
j_call: TRBJ1-3
v_call: TRBV5-1
d_call: NA
clone_size: NA
cdr3_nt: TGCGCCAGCAGCTTGTTGGGGAGCTCAGGAAACACCATATATTTT
cdr3_aa: CASSLLGSSGNTIYF

cdr3_length: 15
j_call: TRBJ1-1
v_call: TRBV2
d_call: NA
clone_size: NA
cdr3_nt: TGTGCCAGCAGTGAGGCTAGGACAATGAACACTGAAGCTTTCTTT
cdr3_aa: CASSEARTMNTEAFF

cdr3_length: 13
j_call: TRBJ1-5
v_call: TRBV19
d_call: NA
clone_size: few
cdr3_nt: TGTGCCAGTAGTATAGTTCTCAATCAGCCCCAGCATTTT
cdr3_aa: CASSIVLNQPQHF

cdr3_length: 13
j_call: TRBJ2-2
v_call: TRBV5-4
d_call: TRBD2
clone_size: NA
cdr3_nt: TGTGCCAGCAGCTCTAGCGGCACCGGGGAGCTGTTTTTT
cdr3_aa: CASSSSGTGELFF

cdr3_length: 14
j_call: TRBJ2-7
v_call: TRBV5-4
d_call: TRBD2
clone_size: NA
cdr3_nt: TGTGCCAGCAGTCTTAGCGGGGCCTCCTACGAGCAGTACTTC
cdr3_aa: CASSLSGASYEQYF

cdr3_length: 16
j_call: TRBJ1-2
v_call: TRBV29-1
d_call: TRBD1
clone_size: NA
cdr3_nt: TGCAGCGTTGAAGGTTATAGAGGGGGCAATAAGTATGGCTACACCTTC
cdr3_aa: CSVEGYRGGNKYGYTF

cdr3_length: 14
j_call: TRBJ2-1
v_call: TRBV2
d_call: TRBD2
clone_size: NA
cdr3_nt: TGTGCCACCTCGGGACTAGCGGCCTACAATGAGCAGTTCTTC
cdr3_aa: CATSGLAAYNEQFF

cdr3_length: 13
j_call: TRBJ1-3
v_call: TRBV2
d_call: NA
clone_size: NA
cdr3_nt: TGTGCCAGCAGTGAAGGCCGGGGAAACACCATATATTTT
cdr3_aa: CASSEGRGNTIYF

cdr3_length: 16
j_call: TRBJ1-2
v_call: TRBV14
d_call: TRBD1
clone_size: NA
cdr3_nt: TGTGCCAGCAGCCTTAGAGGACAGGGGGCTAACTATGGCTACACCTTC
cdr3_aa: CASSLRGQGANYGYTF

cdr3_length: 14
j_call: TRBJ2-7
v_call: TRBV28
d_call: TRBD2
clone_size: NA
cdr3_nt: TGTGCCAGTTACAGCGGGACTAGCGGGGTTCAGCAGTACTTC
cdr3_aa: CASYSGTSGVQQYF

cdr3_length: 14
j_call: TRBJ2-7
v_call: TRBV21-1
d_call: NA
clone_size: few
cdr3_nt: TGTGCCAGCAGCAAGGAGCGGGACCTGGGCGAGCAGTACTTC
cdr3_aa: CASSKERDLGEQYF

cdr3_length: 17
j_call: TRBJ2-4
v_call: TRBV27
d_call: TRBD1
clone_size: NA
cdr3_nt: TGTGCCAGCAGCCCAGACCAGGACAGGCTAGCCAAAAACATTCAGTACTTC
cdr3_aa: CASSPDQDRLAKNIQYF

cdr3_length: 13
j_call: TRBJ1-5
v_call: TRBV30
d_call: NA
clone_size: few
cdr3_nt: TGTGCCTGGAGTAACGGGGGAAATGGGCCCCAGCATTTT
cdr3_aa: CAWSNGGNGPQHF

cdr3_length: 15
j_call: TRBJ2-5
v_call: TRBV7-9
d_call: TRBD2
clone_size: once
cdr3_nt: TGTGCCAGCAGCTTAGGGGGGACTAGCGGAGAGACCCAGTACTTC
cdr3_aa: CASSLGGTSGETQYF

cdr3_length: 17
j_call: TRBJ2-4
v_call: TRBV19
d_call: TRBD2
clone_size: NA
cdr3_nt: TGTGCCAGTAGTATAAGGGGGACTAGCGGGAACAAAAACATTCAGTACTTC
cdr3_aa: CASSIRGTSGNKNIQYF

cdr3_length: 15
j_call: TRBJ2-7
v_call: TRBV2
d_call: NA
clone_size: NA
cdr3_nt: TGTGCCACTACTCCGACTAGAACAGCCTCCTACGAGCAGTACTTC
cdr3_aa: CATTPTRTASYEQYF

cdr3_length: 14
j_call: TRBJ2-5
v_call: TRBV6-5
d_call: NA
clone_size: NA
cdr3_nt: TGTGCCAGCAGCCTCACCCGGGGCCAAGAGACCCAGTACTTC
cdr3_aa: CASSLTRGQETQYF

cdr3_length: 13
j_call: TRBJ1-5
v_call: TRBV6-1
d_call: NA
clone_size: NA
cdr3_nt: TGTGCCAGCAAACCGGGACAATTTCAGCCCCAGCATTTT
cdr3_aa: CASKPGQFQPQHF

cdr3_length: 16
j_call: TRBJ1-2
v_call: TRBV15
d_call: NA
clone_size: NA
cdr3_nt: TGTGCCACCAGCAGAGATCTCGGGGGGGAGAACTATGGCTACACCTTC
cdr3_aa: CATSRDLGGENYGYTF

cdr3_length: 14
j_call: TRBJ2-7
v_call: TRBV29-1
d_call: TRBD1
clone_size: NA
cdr3_nt: TGCAGCGTTGGGACCGGGACAGGGCGCTACGAGCAGTACTTC
cdr3_aa: CSVGTGTGRYEQYF

cdr3_length: 20
j_call: TRBJ2-1
v_call: TRBV10-2
d_call: TRBD2
clone_size: NA
cdr3_nt: TGCGCCAGCAGTGAGTTCTCCGGGACTAGCATTCAGAGCTCCTACAATGAGCAGTTCTTC
cdr3_aa: CASSEFSGTSIQSSYNEQFF

cdr3_length: 15
j_call: TRBJ1-5
v_call: TRBV19
d_call: NA
clone_size: NA
cdr3_nt: TGTGCCAGTAGTTCGTTCTCCGAGGCAAATCAGCCCCAGCATTTT
cdr3_aa: CASSSFSEANQPQHF

cdr3_length: 15
j_call: TRBJ2-7
v_call: TRBV18
d_call: TRBD2
clone_size: NA
cdr3_nt: TGTGCCAGCTCAGGGTTAGCGGGACCAACCTACGAGCAGTACTTC
cdr3_aa: CASSGLAGPTYEQYF

cdr3_length: 14
j_call: TRBJ2-7
v_call: TRBV19
d_call: TRBD1
clone_size: once
cdr3_nt: TGTGCCAGTAGCGTACAGGGGAGCCACTACGAGCAGTACTTC
cdr3_aa: CASSVQGSHYEQYF

cdr3_length: 15
j_call: TRBJ2-1
v_call: TRBV6-5
d_call: NA
clone_size: NA
cdr3_nt: TGTGCCAGCAGTTATTGGGCGGGACCAAACAATGAGCAGTTCTTC
cdr3_aa: CASSYWAGPNNEQFF

cdr3_length: 16
j_call: TRBJ2-6
v_call: TRBV2
d_call: NA
clone_size: once
cdr3_nt: TGTGCCAGCAGTGAAAGGGGGGGCGCTGGGGCCAACGTCCTGACTTTC
cdr3_aa: CASSERGGAGANVLTF

cdr3_length: 13
j_call: TRBJ1-1
v_call: TRBV29-1
d_call: TRBD1
clone_size: NA
cdr3_nt: TGCAGCGCAAAGACAGGGATTAACACTGAAGCTTTCTTT
cdr3_aa: CSAKTGINTEAFF